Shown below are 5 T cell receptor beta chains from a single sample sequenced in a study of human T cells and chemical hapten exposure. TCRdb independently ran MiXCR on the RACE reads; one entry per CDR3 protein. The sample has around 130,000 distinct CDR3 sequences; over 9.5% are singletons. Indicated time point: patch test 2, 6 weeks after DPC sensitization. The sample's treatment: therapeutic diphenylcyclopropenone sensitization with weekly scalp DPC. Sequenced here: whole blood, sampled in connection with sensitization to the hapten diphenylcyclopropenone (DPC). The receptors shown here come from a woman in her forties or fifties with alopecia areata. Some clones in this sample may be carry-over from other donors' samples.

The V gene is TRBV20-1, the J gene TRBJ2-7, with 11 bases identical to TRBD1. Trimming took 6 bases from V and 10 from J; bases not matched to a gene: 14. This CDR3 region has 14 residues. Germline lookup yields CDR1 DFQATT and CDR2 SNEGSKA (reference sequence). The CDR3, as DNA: TGCAGTGCCCCGCTCCCGGACAGGGGGCGGCCCCAGTACTTC. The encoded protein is CSAPLPDRGRPQYF.

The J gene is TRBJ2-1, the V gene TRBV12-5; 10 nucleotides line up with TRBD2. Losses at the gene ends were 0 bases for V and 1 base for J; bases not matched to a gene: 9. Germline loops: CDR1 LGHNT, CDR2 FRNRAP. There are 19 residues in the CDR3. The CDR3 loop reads CASGLVLSGRAVSYNEQFF. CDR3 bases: TGTGCTAGTGGTTTGGTACTCAGCGGGAGGGCCGTTTCCTACAATGAGCAGTTCTTC.

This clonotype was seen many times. The CDR3, as DNA: TGTGCCAGCAGCTTGATGGATTCACCCCTCCACTTT. This encodes CASSLMDSPLHF. The chain joins TRBV5-4 to TRBJ1-6; no clear D gene. The CDR3 is 12 amino acids. V lost 1 base and J 8 bases, leaving 4 bases between the germline ends. CDR1 and CDR2 (germline): SGHNT, YYREEE (reference sequence).

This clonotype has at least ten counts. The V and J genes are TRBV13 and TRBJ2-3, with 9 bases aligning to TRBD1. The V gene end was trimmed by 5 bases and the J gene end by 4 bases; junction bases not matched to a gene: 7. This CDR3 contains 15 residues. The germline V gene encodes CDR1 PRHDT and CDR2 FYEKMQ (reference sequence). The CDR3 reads CASSTRDRVADTQYF. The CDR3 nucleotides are TGTGCCAGCAGCACGAGGGACAGGGTAGCAGATACGCAGTATTTT.

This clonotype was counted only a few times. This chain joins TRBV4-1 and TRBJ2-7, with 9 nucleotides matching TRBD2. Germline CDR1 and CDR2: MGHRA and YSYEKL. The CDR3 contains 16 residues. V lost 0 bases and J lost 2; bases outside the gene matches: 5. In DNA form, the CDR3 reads TGCGCCAGCAGCCAAGAGAGGGGCGGGAGGGCCTACGAGCAGTACTTC. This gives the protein CASSQERGGRAYEQYF.